These 20 T cell receptor beta chains were sequenced from one sample in a study of hypomethylating agent response in myelodysplastic syndrome (dated by TCRdb to the early 2020s). The receptor library was made with the immunoSEQ multiplex PCR assay. As stored in TCRdb, this immuneACCESS dataset retains in-frame rearrangements with V and J assigned. A fraction of the clones does not appear; measured against another copy, unresolved V genes explain less than half of the discrepancy, and the remainder lacks a known reason. This sample has several thousand clones in its table, and 81% of those were observed once. Approximately 15% of the sample rests with the top ten. The sample in question was bone marrow, obtained before or after starting hypomethylating agent treatment for myelodysplastic syndrome (not recorded which). Receptor source: a human donor with myelodysplastic syndrome.

The V and J genes are TRBV7-2 and TRBJ2-1; 13 bases line up with TRBD2. Germline V lookup: CDR1 SGHTA, CDR2 FQGNSA. CDR3 length: 16 amino acids. V gave up 5 bases and J gave up 6 bases; unmatched junction bases: 7. CDR3 DNA sequence: TGTGCCAGCAGCCCCCAGGGACTAGCGGGGAGCAATGAGCAGTTCTTC. Residues: CASSPQGLAGSNEQFF.

The V and J genes are TRBV11-3 and TRBJ2-7; the D gene is possibly TRBD1 (6 bases). Trimming shortened V by 1 base and J by 6 bases, and 7 bases separated the two germline ends. The CDR3 sequence is 12 residues long. Per the germline V gene, CDR1 is SGHNT and CDR2 is YENEEA. The CDR3, as DNA: TGTGCCAGCAGCTTAGGGGGGCCCGAGCAGTACTTC. Protein product: CASSLGGPEQYF.

This chain links TRBV30 with TRBJ1-4; 7 bases fit TRBD1. V lost 3 bases, J lost 5 bases, and 6 bases stayed unmatched. Germline CDR1 and CDR2: GTSNPN and SVGIG (reference sequence). There are 14 residues in the CDR3. DNA of the CDR3: TGTGCCTGGAGAGGGGACAGCCTGAATGAAAAACTGTTTTTT. This translates into CAWRGDSLNEKLFF.

The chain uses TRBV6-1 and TRBJ1-4; 9 bases fit TRBD1. V gave up 4 bases and J gave up 3 bases; unmatched junction bases: 6. This CDR3 has 16 residues. Germline V gene lookup returns CDR1 MNHNS and CDR2 SASEGT. Written as DNA, the CDR3 is TGTGCCAGCAGTGCGACAGGGGGTTCGGCTAATGAAAAACTGTTTTTT. Translated, it gives CASSATGGSANEKLFF.

The rearrangement uses TRBV5-8 and TRBJ2-7, with D possibly called TRBD1 or TRBD2 (5 bases each). V was shortened by 4 bases and J by 8 bases, with 13 bases between the two germline ends. This CDR3 is built from 12 residues. Germline CDR1 reads SGHTS; CDR2 reads YDEGEE. The CDR3 spells CASSSERGQQYF. The CDR3 nucleotides are TGTGCCAGCAGCAGCGAGAGGGGCCAGCAGTACTTC.

The rearrangement uses TRBV6-5 and TRBJ2-1, with D perhaps matching TRBD1 or TRBD2 (5 bases each). Germline V gene sequence: CDR1 MNHEY, CDR2 SVGAGI. CDR3 length equals 13 residues. Trimming shortened V by 7 bases and J by 7 bases, and 14 bases separated the two germline ends. The CDR3 bases are TGTGCCAGCAAGCCCCTGGGGGTTAATGAGCAGTTCTTC. Amino acids: CASKPLGVNEQFF.

The rearrangement links TRBV5-4 to TRBJ1-1; 8 bases are a match to TRBD1. CDR1 SGHNT and CDR2 YYREEE come from the germline V gene (reference sequence). With V trimmed by 4 bases and J by 1 base, 6 bases remained unmatched. This CDR3 contains 15 residues. CDR3 sequence: CASSPRTGPNTEAFF. The CDR3 coding sequence is TGTGCCAGCAGCCCTCGGACAGGGCCGAACACTGAAGCTTTCTTT.

The chain is built from TRBV19 and TRBJ2-3, with D maybe TRBD2 (6 bases). Trimming stripped 3 bases from V and 0 bases from J, with 10 bases between. The CDR3 is made up of 15 amino acids. Germline V gene lookup returns CDR1 LNHDA and CDR2 SQIVND (reference sequence). The CDR3 DNA reads TGTGCCAGTAGTATCGCAGGGACTAGCACAGATACGCAGTATTTT. This translates into CASSIAGTSTDTQYF.

In nucleotides, the CDR3 is TGTGCCAGCAGTTTTGGGCGGACCTATGGCTACACCTTC. Protein product: CASSFGRTYGYTF. The chain uses TRBV27 and TRBJ1-2; no clear D gene. Trimming removed 3 bases at V and 4 bases at J, with 9 bases between. CDR3 size: 13 residues. CDR1 is MNHEY and CDR2 is SMNVEV in the germline V gene (reference sequence).

The rearrangement uses TRBV27 and TRBJ1-2; unclear D gene. Germline values: CDR1 MNHEY, CDR2 SMNVEV (reference sequence). Trimming pared 2 bases from V and 7 bases from J, leaving 23 bases between. The CDR3 is 17 amino acids. The CDR3 spells CASSLPRTVRSSFGYTF. CDR3 coding DNA: TGTGCCAGCAGTTTACCCCGGACGGTGCGCTCATCATTTGGCTACACCTTC.

The count of this clone is one. The chain employs TRBV6-6 and TRBJ2-3, with D perhaps TRBD1 or TRBD2 (6 bases each). The CDR3 has 15 residues. V was clipped by 3 bases and J by 0 bases, with 10 bases between them. Germline values: CDR1 MNHNY, CDR2 SVGAGI (reference sequence). CDR3 loop: CASSYRGPSTDTQYF. As DNA, the CDR3 is TGTGCCAGCAGTTATCGGGGGCCTAGCACAGATACGCAGTATTTT.

The rearrangement links TRBV14 to TRBJ2-2; 9 bases align to TRBD2. This CDR3 region has 15 residues. Trimming took 7 bases from V and 4 from J; bases not matched to a gene: 7. Per the germline V gene, CDR1 is SGHDN and CDR2 is FVKESK. The CDR3, as DNA: TGTGCCAGCACCCTATCAGCGGGGGGCACCGGGGAGCTGTTTTTT. Translating it yields CASTLSAGGTGELFF.

The DNA of the CDR3 is TGTGCCAGCAGTGTAGGACTAGCCCACAATGAGCAGTTCTTC. Translating gives CASSVGLAHNEQFF. V and J are TRBV2 and TRBJ2-1, with TRBD2 identical over 8 bases. V lost 4 bases to trimming and J lost 5 bases; unmatched junction nucleotides: 4. The CDR3 has 14 residues. Germline V gene data show CDR1 as SNHLY and CDR2 as FYNNEI.

A single count supports this clone. J is TRBJ2-7 and V is TRBV7-2; TRBD1 might be the D (6 bases). V lost 4 bases to trimming and J lost 2 bases, with 15 bases between them. Germline-derived CDR1 and CDR2 are SGHTA and FQGNSA. CDR3 length equals 15 residues. CDR3 DNA: TGTGCCAGCAGCTGGGGGCAGACAGGAACCTACGAGCAGTACTTC. Protein product: CASSWGQTGTYEQYF.

The V gene is TRBV5-6, the J gene TRBJ2-2; D is ambiguous. The CDR3 has 14 residues. In germline, CDR1 is SGHDT, CDR2 YYEEEE. With 0 bases removed from V and 1 base from J, the gap between germline ends came to 4 bases. CDR3 residues: CASSLVRNTGELFF. The CDR3 DNA reads TGTGCCAGCAGCTTGGTAAGGAACACCGGGGAGCTGTTTTTT.

This rearrangement joins TRBV29-1 to TRBJ2-7; D is perhaps TRBD1 or TRBD2 (5 bases each). Trimming left V 7 bases short and J 7 bases short, with 20 bases between. The CDR3 is made up of 13 amino acids. Per the germline V gene, CDR1 is SQVTM and CDR2 is ANQGSEA. DNA of the CDR3: TGCAGCGCCTCCCGGGGCTCGGCCGGGGAGCAGTACTTC. This sequence encodes CSASRGSAGEQYF.

This clone has a single count. This chain uses TRBV7-8 with TRBJ2-3; D is perhaps TRBD2 (6 bases). The CDR3 totals 17 residues. V lost 5 bases to trimming and J lost 2 bases, with 20 bases between them. Germline V lookup: CDR1 SGHVS, CDR2 FQNEAQ. The CDR3 DNA sequence: TGTGCCAGCAGCCCACCCCTAGCGACAACGACCACAGATACGCAGTATTTT. As protein: CASSPPLATTTTDTQYF. Supplemented by reference TRBV7-8 and TRBJ2-3, the full variable domain reads GAGVSQSPRYKVAKRGQDVALRCDPISGHVSLFWYQQALGQGPEFLTYFQNEAQLDKSGLPSDRFFAERPEGSVSTLKIQRTQQEDSAVYLCASSPPLATTTTDTQYFGPGTRLTVL.

The chain couples TRBV19 to TRBJ2-1; TRBD2 might be the D (5 bases). The CDR3 consists of 14 residues. CDR1 and CDR2 from the germline V gene are LNHDA and SQIVND (reference sequence). Trimming shortened V by 6 bases and J by 9 bases, and 18 bases separated the two germline ends. The CDR3 region has the DNA TGTGCCAGTAGCCGGGAACCATCAGTACCTGAGCAGTTCTTC. It encodes CASSREPSVPEQFF.

The V gene is TRBV30, the J gene TRBJ2-5, with a tentative D call TRBD2 (5 bases). The J call may be in error: the DNA end matches TRBJ2-7 better. CDR1 is GTSNPN, CDR2 SVGIG, per germline (reference sequence). The CDR3 runs 15 residues. DNA of the CDR3: TGTGCCTGGAGTTGGGCAGGTTCGGGAATGTACGAGCAGTACTTC. Protein sequence: CAWSWAGSGMYEQYF.

This chain links TRBV7-2 with TRBJ2-1; TRBD2 might be the D (6 bases). CDR1 and CDR2 (germline): SGHTA, FQGNSA. The V end was cut by 5 bases, the J end by 9 bases, with 17 bases between. This CDR3 comprises 14 residues. CDR3 coding DNA: TGTGCCAGCAGCCCCAAGGTCGGGGACTTTGAGCAGTTCTTC. This gives the protein CASSPKVGDFEQFF.